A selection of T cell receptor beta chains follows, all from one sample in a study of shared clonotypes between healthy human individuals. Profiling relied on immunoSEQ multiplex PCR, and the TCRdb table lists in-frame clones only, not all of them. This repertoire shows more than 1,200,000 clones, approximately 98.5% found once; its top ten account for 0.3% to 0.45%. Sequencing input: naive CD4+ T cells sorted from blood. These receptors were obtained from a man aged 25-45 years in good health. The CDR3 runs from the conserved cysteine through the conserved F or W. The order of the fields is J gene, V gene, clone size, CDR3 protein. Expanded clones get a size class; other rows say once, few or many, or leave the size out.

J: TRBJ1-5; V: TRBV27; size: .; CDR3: CASSPRLGQPQHF
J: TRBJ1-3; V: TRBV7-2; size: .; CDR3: CASSPWGGGRNTIYF
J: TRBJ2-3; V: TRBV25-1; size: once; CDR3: CASSGHTDTQYF
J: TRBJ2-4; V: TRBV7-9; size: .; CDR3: CASSSIQQGLAKNIQYF
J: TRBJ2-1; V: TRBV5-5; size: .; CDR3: CASSLVLAGGVGNEQFF
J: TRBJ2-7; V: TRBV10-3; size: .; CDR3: CAIRQGAYEQYF
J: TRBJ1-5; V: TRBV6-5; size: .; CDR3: CASRPDRSQPQHF
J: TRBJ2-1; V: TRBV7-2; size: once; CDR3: CASSLGGAPISPNYNEQFF
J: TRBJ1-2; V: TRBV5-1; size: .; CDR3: CASSLGPTANYGYTF
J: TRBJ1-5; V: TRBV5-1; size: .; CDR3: CASSLGSSNQPQHF
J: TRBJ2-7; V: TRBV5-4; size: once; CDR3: CASSLDSGNSYEQYF
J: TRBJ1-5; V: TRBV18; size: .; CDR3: CASSTTGGTHQPQHF
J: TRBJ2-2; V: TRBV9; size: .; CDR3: CASSVEGLNTGELFF
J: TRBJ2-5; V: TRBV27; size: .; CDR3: CASSLGLADQETQYF
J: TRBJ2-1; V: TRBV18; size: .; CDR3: CASSPRGILGLAGVHDEQFF
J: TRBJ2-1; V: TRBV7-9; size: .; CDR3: CASSSDRGAWYNEQFF
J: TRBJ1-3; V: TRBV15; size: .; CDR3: CATSRDQMRTGNTIYF
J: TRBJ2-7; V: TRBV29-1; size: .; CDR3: CSVGRGRYEQYF
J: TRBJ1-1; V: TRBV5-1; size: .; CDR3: CASSLAWSTEAFF
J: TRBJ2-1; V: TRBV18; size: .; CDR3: CASSPPRSSYNEQFF
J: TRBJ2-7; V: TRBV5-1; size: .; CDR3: CASSAEDDRFSYEQYF
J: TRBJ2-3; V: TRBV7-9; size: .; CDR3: CASSTLPASGSGDTQYF
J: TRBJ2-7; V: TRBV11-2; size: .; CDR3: CASRSLPPGTGGAYEQYF
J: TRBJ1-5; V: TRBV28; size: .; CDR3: CASSLEQGRLGQPQHF
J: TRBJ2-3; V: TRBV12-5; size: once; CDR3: CASGLSRVGLADTQYF
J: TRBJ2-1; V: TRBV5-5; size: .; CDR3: CASSLVGTGKFEQFF
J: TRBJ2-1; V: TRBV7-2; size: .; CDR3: CASSPGTSLAGGHNEQFF
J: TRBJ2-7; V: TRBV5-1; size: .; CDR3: CASSSMTGGGYEQYF
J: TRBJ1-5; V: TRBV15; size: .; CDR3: CATSRDALGGQPQHF
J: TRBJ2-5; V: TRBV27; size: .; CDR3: CASRNRQAGEETQYF
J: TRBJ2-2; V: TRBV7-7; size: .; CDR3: CASSLTSGRATGELFF
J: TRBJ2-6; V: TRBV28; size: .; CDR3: CASSINLGANVLTF
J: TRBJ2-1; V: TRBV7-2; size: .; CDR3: CASSLDTGLAGDEQFF
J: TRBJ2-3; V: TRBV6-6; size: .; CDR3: CASSSPGQGTDTQYF
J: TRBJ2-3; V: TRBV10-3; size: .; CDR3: CAISTLAGGTQYF
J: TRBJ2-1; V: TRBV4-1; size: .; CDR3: CASSIRGTYNEQFF
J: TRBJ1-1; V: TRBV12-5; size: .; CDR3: CASGLGVVVGGAFF
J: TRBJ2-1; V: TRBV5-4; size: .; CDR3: CASSYPGSSSYNEQFF
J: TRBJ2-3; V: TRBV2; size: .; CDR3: CASRGQRTSTDTQYF
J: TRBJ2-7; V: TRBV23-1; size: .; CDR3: CASSQSEGHYEQYF
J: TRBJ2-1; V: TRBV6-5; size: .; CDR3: CASSYRDPFYNEQFF
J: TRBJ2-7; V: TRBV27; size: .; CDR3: CASRAGLAGLYEQYF
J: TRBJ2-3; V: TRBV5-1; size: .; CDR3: CASSPNTGRENTQYF
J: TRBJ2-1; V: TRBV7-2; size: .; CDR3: CASSFVAGAGSNEQFF
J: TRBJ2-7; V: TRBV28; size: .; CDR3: CASIPHGGAASYEQYF
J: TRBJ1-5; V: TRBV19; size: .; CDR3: CASTGERDQPQHF
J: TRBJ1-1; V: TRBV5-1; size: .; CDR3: CASSVQALNTEAFF
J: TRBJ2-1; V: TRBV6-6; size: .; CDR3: CASSLTSGPGVEQFF
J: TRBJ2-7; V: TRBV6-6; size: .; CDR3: CASSYSTGTYEQYF
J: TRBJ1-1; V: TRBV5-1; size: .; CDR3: CASSLSMNTEAFF